The next 20 T cell receptor beta chains were all read from a single sample in a study of cytomegalovirus exposure and HLA in healthy donors. The PCR contained 60 Vbeta and 13 Jbeta primers. Libraries were prepared by immunoSEQ multiplex PCR; TCRdb keeps only in-frame clonotypes and omits some of them. The sample carries around 120,000 clones, approximately 15% recorded once. The sequenced sample was PBMCs. The source is a woman aged 18-35 years in good health and CMV-seronegative.

The chain joins TRBV6-6 to TRBJ2-2; TRBD2 is a possible D gene (6 bases). This CDR3 contains 14 residues. Germline lookup yields CDR1 MNHNY and CDR2 SVGAGI (reference sequence). V lost 6 bases to trimming and J lost 4 bases, with 12 bases between them. The CDR3 DNA follows: TGTGCCAGCAGCCTGACCGGGGGCACCGGGGAGCTGTTTTTT. Translating it yields CASSLTGGTGELFF.

Only a few counts were recorded for this clone. V is TRBV6-1 and J is TRBJ2-7; D may be TRBD1 (5 bases). The ends were cut back, 2 bases at V and 3 bases at J, with 11 bases in the middle. The CDR3 length is 14 residues. Germline CDR1 reads MNHNS; CDR2 reads SASEGT. CDR3 DNA: TGTGCCAGCAGTGAAATCGACAGCTACTACGAGCAGTACTTC. It translates to CASSEIDSYYEQYF.

V usage is TRBV7-8 and J usage is TRBJ2-1, with TRBD1 matching over 10 bases. This CDR3 region has 16 residues. After removal of 3 bases from V and 8 bases from J, the junction contained 10 bases not matched to a gene. Per the germline V gene, CDR1 is SGHVS and CDR2 is FQNEAQ. CDR3 in amino acids: CASSFGGQGFWDEQFF. Written as DNA, the CDR3 is TGTGCCAGCAGCTTTGGGGGACAGGGGTTTTGGGATGAGCAGTTCTTC.

This clone showed up just a few times. J is TRBJ1-5 and V is TRBV10-3; weak D call: TRBD1 (5 bases). Trimming cost V 0 bases and J 4 bases, with 10 bases left between them. The germline gives CDR1 ENHRY, CDR2 SYGVKD. This CDR3 region has 15 residues. The CDR3 protein is CAISESQGTNQPQHF. CDR3 DNA sequence: TGTGCCATCAGTGAGTCGCAGGGAACGAATCAGCCCCAGCATTTT.

The V call is TRBV6-6, the J call TRBJ1-6, with 7 bases that match TRBD1. Germline assignment: CDR1 MNHNY and CDR2 SVGAGI (reference sequence). The V and J ends lost 0 bases and 7 bases, in that order; junction bases with no gene match: 3. This CDR3 has 15 amino acids. CDR3 region: CASSYSGTENSPLHF. CDR3 nucleotides: TGTGCCAGCAGTTACTCTGGGACAGAAAATTCACCCCTCCACTTT.

In its sample, this clone was seen a few times. V is TRBV5-4 and J is TRBJ1-1; 9 bases are shared with TRBD1. Unmatched junction bases numbered 4, after V lost 2 bases and J lost 5 bases. This CDR3 region has 14 residues. Germline CDR1 is SGHNT and CDR2 is YYREEE (reference sequence). Here the CDR3 DNA reads TGTGCCAGCAGCTTACAGGGGGCAGGAACTGAAGCTTTCTTT. Its translation: CASSLQGAGTEAFF.

This clone has more than one count but fewer than ten. The V call is TRBV19, the J call TRBJ2-2; no clear D gene. This CDR3 spans 15 amino acids. Germline assignment: CDR1 LNHDA and CDR2 SQIVND (reference sequence). Trimming stripped 4 bases from V and 1 base from J, with 10 bases between. The CDR3 coding sequence is TGTGCCAGTAGTACAGGTTCTCTGAACACCGGGGAGCTGTTTTTT. It encodes CASSTGSLNTGELFF.

A few counts support this clone. V is TRBV30 and J is TRBJ2-7; 7 bases agree with TRBD1. Germline V lookup: CDR1 GTSNPN, CDR2 SVGIG (reference sequence). The CDR3 is 13 amino acids. The junction had 9 bases not matched to a gene; V was cut back by 7 bases and J by 3 bases. The CDR3 loop reads CALLGAGGYEQYF. CDR3 DNA: TGTGCCTTACTCGGGGCAGGGGGCTACGAGCAGTACTTC.

V gene TRBV18 combines with J gene TRBJ2-5, with a tentative D call TRBD2 (5 bases). The CDR3 consists of 14 residues. Trimming removed 1 base at V and 4 bases at J, with 10 bases between. The germline CDR1 and CDR2 sequences are KGHSH and LQKENI. The CDR3 spells CASSPRAGAETQYF. In nucleotides, the CDR3 is TGTGCCAGCTCACCACGCGCGGGTGCAGAGACCCAGTACTTC. The full variable domain, in which reference TRBV18 and TRBJ2-5 provide the parts outside the CDR3, is NAGVMQNPRHLVRRRGQEARLRCSPMKGHSHVYWYRQLPEEGLKFMVYLQKENIIDESGMPKERFSAEFPKEGPSILRIQQVVRGDSAAYFCASSPRAGAETQYFGPGTRLLVL.

This clone occurred a few times. The chain carries TRBV7-2 and TRBJ2-7; the D gene is possibly TRBD2 (6 bases). This CDR3 has 16 amino acids. With 3 bases removed from V and 4 bases from J, the gap between germline ends came to 19 bases. Germline loops: CDR1 SGHTA, CDR2 FQGNSA. The CDR3 bases are TGTGCCAGCAGCTTGGGAGGTGGGGGAACTCGATACGAGCAGTACTTC. Its translation: CASSLGGGGTRYEQYF.

This clone has just a few counts. The genes are TRBV7-3 and TRBJ2-1; 9 bases agree with TRBD1. This CDR3 contains 15 residues. V gave up 4 bases and J gave up 3 bases; unmatched junction bases: 4. Germline loops: CDR1 SGHTA, CDR2 FQGTGA. The CDR3, as DNA: TGTGCCAGCAGCTATATGGGACAGGGCTACAATGAGCAGTTCTTC. Amino acids: CASSYMGQGYNEQFF.

This clone was seen only a few times. This chain uses TRBV19 with TRBJ1-5; the D is unclear. Trimming removed 3 bases from V and 3 bases from J, with 12 bases in between. Per germline, CDR1 LNHDA and CDR2 SQIVND (reference sequence). CDR3 length: 15 residues. In DNA, the CDR3 is TGTGCCAGTAGTATGGTGGCGGTAAACAATCAGCCCCAGCATTTT. Its protein product is CASSMVAVNNQPQHF.

J is TRBJ2-7 and V is TRBV5-1, with a tentative D call TRBD1 (6 bases). The CDR3 totals 14 residues. From germline, CDR1 is SGHRS and CDR2 YFSETQ. V lost 9 bases, J lost 1 base, and 17 bases lay in between. CDR3 bases: TGCGCCACCAGACGGACAGATCTATCCTACGAGCAGTACTTC. As protein: CATRRTDLSYEQYF.

The chain employs TRBV5-1 and TRBJ1-4; D gene uncertain. The CDR3 spans 13 residues. Germline CDR1 is SGHRS and CDR2 is YFSETQ. V lost 3 bases and J 4 bases, leaving 7 bases between the germline ends. In DNA, the CDR3 is TGCGCCAGCAGCTGGGCCATTAATGAAAAACTGTTTTTT. This sequence encodes CASSWAINEKLFF.

CDR3 sequence: CAGNRGNTEAFF. CDR3 nucleotides: TGTGCCGGGAACAGGGGAAACACTGAAGCTTTCTTT. V gene TRBV2 combines with J gene TRBJ1-1; 7 nucleotides match TRBD1. The trim removed 11 bases at V and 2 bases at J, leaving 5 bases unmatched. The germline CDR1 and CDR2 sequences are SNHLY and FYNNEI. This CDR3 contains 12 residues.

CDR3 sequence reads: CASSSSGSGGTQYF. CDR3 nucleotides: TGCGCCAGCAGCTCGAGCGGGAGCGGGGGTACGCAGTATTTT. The rearrangement uses TRBV10-1 and TRBJ2-3, with 8 bases matching TRBD2. V lost 6 bases and J lost 8; bases outside the gene matches: 10. Germline CDR1 is WNHNN and CDR2 is SYGVQD (reference sequence). The CDR3 has 14 residues.

The gene calls are TRBV30 and TRBJ1-2; possibly TRBD1 for D (5 bases). Per the germline V gene, CDR1 is GTSNPN and CDR2 is SVGIG (reference sequence). This CDR3 contains 15 residues. V was cut by 0 bases and J by 2 bases, with 13 bases left in between. The chain's CDR3 is CAWSVPDSINYGYTF. The DNA of the CDR3 is TGTGCCTGGAGTGTCCCAGACAGTATCAACTATGGCTACACCTTC.

This clone came up a few times. The genes are TRBV4-3 and TRBJ2-1; D might be TRBD1 (6 bases). The CDR3 covers 14 residues. CDR1 and CDR2 (germline): LGHNA, YSLEER. Trimming took off 1 base at V and 6 bases at J, with 10 bases between the two ends. The CDR3 coding sequence is TGCGCCAGCAGCCAAGCCAACAGGGCCAATGAGCAGTTCTTC. It encodes CASSQANRANEQFF.

The chain combines TRBV9 with TRBJ2-1, with a possible D match to TRBD2 (6 bases). V shed 3 bases and J shed 9 bases, with 13 bases lying between them. Germline lookup yields CDR1 SGDLS and CDR2 YYNGEE. CDR3 length equals 13 residues. CDR3 sequence reads: CASSAIHGGEQFF. In DNA, the CDR3 is TGTGCCAGCAGCGCAATCCACGGGGGTGAGCAGTTCTTC.

This clone was picked up a small number of times. The gene calls are TRBV2 and TRBJ2-3; D perhaps matches TRBD2 (5 bases). Germline assignment: CDR1 SNHLY and CDR2 FYNNEI. V was pared by 6 bases and J by 4 bases, with 8 bases between. CDR3 length: 12 residues. The CDR3: CASSRRPDTQYF. CDR3 in DNA: TGTGCCAGCAGCCGGAGGCCAGATACGCAGTATTTT.